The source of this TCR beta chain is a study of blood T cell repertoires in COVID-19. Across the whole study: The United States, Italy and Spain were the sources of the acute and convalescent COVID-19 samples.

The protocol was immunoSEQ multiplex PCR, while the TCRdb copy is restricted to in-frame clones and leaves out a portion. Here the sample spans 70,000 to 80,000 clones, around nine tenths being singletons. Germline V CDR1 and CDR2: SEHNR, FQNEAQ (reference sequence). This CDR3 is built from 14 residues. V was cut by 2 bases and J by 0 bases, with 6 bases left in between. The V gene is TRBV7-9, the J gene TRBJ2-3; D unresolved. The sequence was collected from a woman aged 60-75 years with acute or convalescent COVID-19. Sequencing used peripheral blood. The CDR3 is CASSLQVSTDTQYF. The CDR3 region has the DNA TGTGCCAGCAGCTTACAGGTCAGCACAGATACGCAGTATTTT.